Listed below are T cell receptor beta chains from one sample, sequenced in a study of T cells after posttransplantation cyclophosphamide. Only in-frame clones appear in the TCRdb table, and some are missing; sequencing was by immunoSEQ multiplex PCR. The sample holds roughly 30,000 clones, 75% to 95% seen once. The sequencing sample was made of naive CD4+ T cells sorted from PBMCs. The source is a woman aged 55 to 70 in good health, CMV-negative, and a related stem cell transplant donor. Each CDR3 is given with its conserved first and last residue. The order of the fields is CDR3 DNA, CDR3 protein, D gene, J gene, clone size, V gene. A D gene is named only where the DNA matches it firmly. Not all rows give a size; the values are once, few, many and, for expanded clones, a class.

TGCAGCGCCCGGGCCTTTGCGGGAGGTTCTACAGATACGCAGTATTTT CSARAFAGGSTDTQYF TRBD2 TRBJ2-3 . TRBV29-1
TGTGCCAGCAGCCATAGACAGGGGGGAAACGAGCAGTACTTC CASSHRQGGNEQYF TRBD1 TRBJ2-7 . TRBV11-2
TGTGCCAGCAGCCCCGGGACAGGTGAGAATCAGCCCCAGCATTTT CASSPGTGENQPQHF TRBD1 TRBJ1-5 once TRBV5-4
TGTGCCAGCAGCCAAGAAGTATCCGCGGGTATTCAGTACTTC CASSQEVSAGIQYF . TRBJ2-4 . TRBV14
TGCAGCGTTACCCCTCCCAGTGGCTACACCTTC CSVTPPSGYTF . TRBJ1-2 . TRBV29-1
TGTGCCAGCAGCTCGGGACAGCCTCAGCCCCAGCATTTT CASSSGQPQPQHF TRBD1 TRBJ1-5 . TRBV7-2
TGTGCCAGCAGTTTCCGCAGCTCCTATAATTCACCCCTCCACTTT CASSFRSSYNSPLHF . TRBJ1-6 . TRBV27
TGTGCCAGCAGTCCTGGGACAGTCCGCGGCTACACCTTC CASSPGTVRGYTF TRBD1 TRBJ1-2 . TRBV28
TGCAGCGCCTTCCGACAGGGGCGGGCGAACACCGGGGAGCTGTTTTTT CSAFRQGRANTGELFF TRBD1 TRBJ2-2 . TRBV29-1
TGTGCCAGCAGCTTGAAGGGAGACTATGGCTACACCTTC CASSLKGDYGYTF . TRBJ1-2 . TRBV5-4
TGTGCCAGCAGCAACCGACTAGCCTCAGGGCATGAGCAGTTCTTC CASSNRLASGHEQFF TRBD2 TRBJ2-1 . TRBV5-4
TGCAGCGTTGAAGATCACTCCAGGGGGCTGGTAGCTTTCTTT CSVEDHSRGLVAFF TRBD1 TRBJ1-1 . TRBV29-1
TGCGCCAGCAGCTATCGGACAGGGTCACGGGAAAAACTGTTTTTT CASSYRTGSREKLFF TRBD1 TRBJ1-4 . TRBV5-1
TGTGCCAGCAGCGGCTCCTACGAGCAGTACTTC CASSGSYEQYF . TRBJ2-7 . TRBV28
TGCGCCAGCAGCCACGGACAGGGGACATACCAGCAGTACTTC CASSHGQGTYQQYF TRBD1 TRBJ2-7 . TRBV5-1
TGTGCCAGCACCCAACCGGACACTATCGGGGAGCTGTTTTTT CASTQPDTIGELFF . TRBJ2-2 . TRBV27
TGTGCCAGCAGTGGCGGGGGGAACACTGAAGCTTTCTTT CASSGGGNTEAFF . TRBJ1-1 . TRBV6-6
TGCGCCAGCAGCACGGGACAGGCCGGGCGCGGGGAGCTGTTTTTT CASSTGQAGRGELFF TRBD1 TRBJ2-2 . TRBV5-1
TGCGCCAGCAGCTTGGTAGTAGCGGGGACCTACGAGCAGTACTTC CASSLVVAGTYEQYF TRBD2 TRBJ2-7 . TRBV5-1
TGTGCCAGCAGTTCCCCGGGGTATGGCTACACCTTC CASSSPGYGYTF . TRBJ1-2 . TRBV6-5
TGTGCCAGCAGGCGCCGGGACAGGGGGAACACCGGGGAGCTGTTTTTT CASRRRDRGNTGELFF TRBD1 TRBJ2-2 . TRBV7-6
TGTGCCAGCAGCCCTGGGACAGGGGGCCAATGGACTAAAGAGACCCAGTACTTC CASSPGTGGQWTKETQYF TRBD1 TRBJ2-5 . TRBV9
TGTGCCAGCAGCTTAGAGGTAGCGGGAAAGGGGAATAATGAGCAGTTCTTC CASSLEVAGKGNNEQFF TRBD2 TRBJ2-1 . TRBV7-7
TGTGCCAGCAGCTTAGGTGGTGCCAAAAAAACAGGGGGCAATGGCTACACCTTC CASSLGGAKKTGGNGYTF TRBD1 TRBJ1-2 . TRBV7-3
TGTGCCAGCAGCGTAGAAAGCGGATCCTCCTACGAGCAGTACTTC CASSVESGSSYEQYF . TRBJ2-7 once TRBV9
TGTGCCAGCAGCCTGGGAGGATTTGGTAATTCACCCCTCCACTTT CASSLGGFGNSPLHF . TRBJ1-6 . TRBV7-2
TGTGCCAGCAGCATACAGGGAATTGAGCAGTACTTC CASSIQGIEQYF . TRBJ2-7 . TRBV7-2
TGTGCCAGCAGCCCAGACCGAGGAACTAACTATGGCTACACCTTC CASSPDRGTNYGYTF . TRBJ1-2 . TRBV9
TGTGCCAGCTCACCCAGATGGGAGACAGGGGAGATAGGCTACACCTTC CASSPRWETGEIGYTF TRBD1 TRBJ1-2 . TRBV18
TGTGCCAGTAGTACAAGACAGGGCCTGGGCACTGAAGCTTTCTTT CASSTRQGLGTEAFF TRBD1 TRBJ1-1 . TRBV19
TGTGCCAGCAGCTTAGGGGCTGGCCTCTCCTACAATGAGCAGTTCTTC CASSLGAGLSYNEQFF . TRBJ2-1 . TRBV7-3
TGTGCCAGCAGCCGCCGGCTAGCGGGAGACGAGCAGTACTTC CASSRRLAGDEQYF TRBD2 TRBJ2-7 . TRBV7-6
TGTGCCAGCAGTTCGGTAGATGCGGGCTACACCTTC CASSSVDAGYTF . TRBJ1-2 . TRBV28
TGTGCCTGGAGTGTAGGGGGGGCAACCTACGAGCAGTACTTC CAWSVGGATYEQYF . TRBJ2-7 . TRBV30
TGTGCCAGCAGCTTAGACAGATCTAGCAATCAGCCCCAGCATTTT CASSLDRSSNQPQHF . TRBJ1-5 . TRBV7-2
TGTGCCAGCAGTGAAGGCAGAACTATGGTTGGCTACACCTTC CASSEGRTMVGYTF . TRBJ1-2 . TRBV2
TGTGCCAGCAGCTTATTTTCCAGACAGGGGGGCACTGAAGCTTTCTTT CASSLFSRQGGTEAFF TRBD1 TRBJ1-1 . TRBV7-3
TGTGCCAGCAGTTTGGAGCGGTCCTACAATGAGCAGTTCTTC CASSLERSYNEQFF . TRBJ2-1 once TRBV6-5
TGTGCCAGCAGTACCACTAGCGCCTCCTACAATGAGCAGTTCTTC CASSTTSASYNEQFF TRBD2 TRBJ2-1 . TRBV6-5
TGTGCCAGCAGCTCCCGGGGGGCTGGCACAGATACGCAGTATTTT CASSSRGAGTDTQYF . TRBJ2-3 . TRBV11-3
TGTGCCAGTAGTCCGGAGGTGAGGGCCTCGTTTACGCAGTTCTTC CASSPEVRASFTQFF . TRBJ2-1 few TRBV19
TGTGCCAGCAGCGAGGGGACAGGGTACTCCTACGAGCAGTACTTC CASSEGTGYSYEQYF TRBD1 TRBJ2-7 . TRBV9
TGTGCCTGGAGTGTAACAGCACCGGGCTACACCTTC CAWSVTAPGYTF . TRBJ1-2 . TRBV30
TGTGCCAGCAGTTGGTACAGGGAAGGAGCTGAAGCTTTCTTT CASSWYREGAEAFF . TRBJ1-1 once TRBV6-5
TGTGCCAGCAGTTCAGGGGGCGCAGGTGAAAAACTGTTTTTT CASSSGGAGEKLFF TRBD1 TRBJ1-4 . TRBV28
TGTGCCAGCAGCCGGCCCGGGAGTGAGTCCTACAATGAGCAGTTCTTC CASSRPGSESYNEQFF . TRBJ2-1 . TRBV7-9
TGCGCCAGCAGCCCCGGGACAGGTTCCTATGGCTACACCTTC CASSPGTGSYGYTF TRBD1 TRBJ1-2 once TRBV5-1
TGTGCCAGCAGCCGAGGGACAGGGCCCTATGGCTACACCTTC CASSRGTGPYGYTF TRBD1 TRBJ1-2 . TRBV7-2
TGTGCCAGCAGCCGGGGGACTAGCGGGACCCTCCACAATGAGCAGTTCTTC CASSRGTSGTLHNEQFF TRBD2 TRBJ2-1 . TRBV28